These 26 T cell receptor beta chains share one sample of origin, sequenced in a study of regulatory T cells in long-lasting Graves disease. Library construction for TCR beta used iRepertoire HTBI primers and Arm-PCR of CDR3 regions. From the multiplex PCR reads, TCRdb called clonotypes with MiXCR, one entry per CDR3 protein. The sample holds 400,000 to 500,000 distinct CDR3 sequences, about 15% seen once. Time point here: newly diagnosed GD, antithyroid drugs for less than 3 months. Construction of the TCR library relied on RNA isolated from PBMCs. This sample was also put to use in a study of T cells in Graves' hyperthyroidism and ophthalmopathy.

The sample was peripheral blood mononuclear cells (PBMCs), taken at new diagnosis, from a patient treated with antithyroid drugs. These receptors all come from a woman in her thirties or forties with Graves disease.

This clonotype was recorded many times. The chain has TRBV28 and TRBJ2-1; the D gene is possibly TRBD2 (6 bases). The CDR3 loop spans 16 amino acids. Looked up from germline, CDR1 is MDHEN and CDR2 is SYDVKM. V lost 3 bases and J 8 bases, leaving 20 bases between the germline ends. The CDR3 spells CASSFGSGLVQDEQFF. CDR3 DNA: TGTGCCAGCAGTTTTGGTAGCGGATTAGTACAGGATGAGCAGTTCTTC.

This clonotype was observed at least ten times. The V and J genes are TRBV20-1 and TRBJ2-1; D is tentatively TRBD1 or TRBD2 (5 bases each). Germline values: CDR1 DFQATT, CDR2 SNEGSKA (reference sequence). The V end lost 7 bases, the J end lost 1 base, and 14 bases lay between the germline ends. The CDR3 is made up of 14 amino acids. The DNA of the CDR3 is TGCAGTGGCGCGAGGGGATATTCCTACAATGAGCAGTTCTTC. Translation: CSGARGYSYNEQFF.

The chain combines TRBV20-1 with TRBJ1-5; no reliable D call. The CDR3 extends over 14 amino acids. Trimming cost V 3 bases and J 0 bases, with 9 bases left between them. CDR1 and CDR2 (germline): DFQATT, SNEGSKA (reference sequence). In DNA, the CDR3 is TGCAGTGCTAGTTTGGGGTATAGCAATCAGCCCCAGCATTTT. Residues: CSASLGYSNQPQHF.

The sample holds many counts of this clonotype. The chain combines TRBV14 with TRBJ2-3, with D possibly being TRBD1 or TRBD2 (5 bases each). The V end was cut by 6 bases, the J end by 2 bases, with 9 bases between. The CDR3 loop spans 13 amino acids. Germline CDR1 is SGHDN and CDR2 is FVKESK. The CDR3 coding sequence is TGTGCCAGCAGTCGGGACCTCACAGATACGCAGTATTTT. Its translation: CASSRDLTDTQYF.

This clonotype has at least ten counts. The V gene is TRBV11-2, the J gene TRBJ2-5, with D unresolved. Trimming removed 1 base at V and 3 bases at J, with 6 bases between. The CDR3 contains 13 residues. CDR1 and CDR2 from the germline V gene are SGHAT and FQNNGV. Written as DNA, the CDR3 is TGTGCCAGCAGCTTAGTTAGAGAAGAGACCCAGTACTTC. Its translation is CASSLVREETQYF.

This clonotype has ten or more counts. The gene calls are TRBV3-1 and TRBJ1-4; D is unclear. Between the trimmed V and J ends, which lost 4 bases and 13 bases, there was a span of 16 bases. The V gene's germline CDR1 is LGHDT and CDR2 YNNKEL (reference sequence). The CDR3 spans 13 residues. Written as DNA, the CDR3 is TGTGCCAGCAGCCTCCTTTACGAAGGGCGACTGTTTTTT. Its translation: CASSLLYEGRLFF.

Ten or more counts support this clonotype. The gene calls are TRBV20-1 and TRBJ2-7; the match to TRBD2 covers 12 bases. This CDR3 spans 18 amino acids. Germline CDR1 DFQATT, CDR2 SNEGSKA (reference sequence). The ends lost 6 bases at V and 6 bases at J; junction bases unmatched: 21. CDR3 in DNA: TGCAGTGCGACAAGTGGAGACGGGAAACTAGCGGGAGGTTCCGAGCAGTACTTC. The encoded protein is CSATSGDGKLAGGSEQYF.

In this sample, this clonotype turned up a few times. The conserved phenylalanine or tryptophan is not found at the CDR3 terminus, so this likely reflects a read error. The chain links TRBV7-9 to TRBJ2-1; 12 nucleotides line up with TRBD2. The CDR3 runs 18 residues. Germline assignment: CDR1 SEHNR and CDR2 FQNEAQ (reference sequence). The junction had 18 bases not matched to a gene; V was cut back by 5 bases and J by 10 bases. The CDR3 coding sequence is TGTGCCAGCAGCCAAAAGACTAGCGGGAGAATAAGAGAGGGGGAGCAGTTCTTG. Translated, it gives CASSQKTSGRIREGEQFL.

This clonotype was observed a few times. This chain uses TRBV7-9 with TRBJ1-2; D is undetermined. Germline V gives CDR1 SEHNR, CDR2 FQNEAQ (reference sequence). The CDR3 extends over 15 amino acids. V lost 5 bases and J 8 bases, leaving 21 bases between the germline ends. The CDR3 reads CASSPSLLRLEGYTF. The CDR3, as DNA: TGTGCCAGCAGCCCTAGTCTTTTGCGCTTGGAAGGCTACACCTTC.

This clonotype was counted ten times or more. V gene TRBV12-3 or TRBV12-4 combines with J gene TRBJ1-1, with TRBD1 matching 7 bases. V gave up 5 bases and J gave up 5 bases; unmatched junction bases: 8. The CDR3 is 14 residues long. The CDR3 reads CASSTSGGGTEAFF. The CDR3 DNA follows: TGTGCCAGCAGTACCTCAGGGGGTGGGACTGAAGCTTTCTTT.

This clonotype was recorded many times. The CDR3 sequence is CASSFPGTSGSPPGELFF. The CDR3 region has the DNA TGTGCCAGCAGCTTCCCCGGGACTAGCGGGAGTCCCCCCGGGGAGCTGTTTTTT. The gene calls are TRBV9 and TRBJ2-2; TRBD2 aligns across 14 bases. Germline CDR1 reads SGDLS; CDR2 reads YYNGEE. The CDR3 sequence is 18 residues long. Losses at the gene ends were 4 bases for V and 6 bases for J; bases not matched to a gene: 11.

In its sample, this clonotype was seen many times. The rearrangement uses TRBV28 and TRBJ1-5, with D possibly matching TRBD1 (6 bases). Between the trimmed V and J ends, which lost 2 bases and 2 bases, there was a span of 16 bases. The length of the CDR3 is 17 residues. Germline CDR1 MDHEN, CDR2 SYDVKM. The CDR3 bases are TGTGCCAGCAGTTTACTTGGGGGGGCGGCAGGCAATCAGCCCCAGCATTTT. As protein: CASSLLGGAAGNQPQHF.

A note on this clonotype: Being one base from a much bigger clone, this may be a read error. V is TRBV24-1 and J is TRBJ2-7; 12 positions match TRBD2. The CDR3 sequence is 14 residues long. Trimming at V came to 4 bases and at J to 5 bases, leaving 2 bases not matched to a gene. Per germline, CDR1 KGHDR and CDR2 SFDVKD. The CDR3, as DNA: TGTGCCACCAGTGAGACTAGCGGGGGAGACGAGCAGTACTTC. This sequence encodes CATSETSGGDEQYF.

The V gene is TRBV7-9, the J gene TRBJ2-7; weak D call: TRBD2 (6 bases). The CDR3 loop spans 14 amino acids. Germline V gene data show CDR1 as SEHNR and CDR2 as FQNEAQ (reference sequence). Deletions cut 5 bases from V and 6 bases from J, with 17 bases between. The CDR3 region is CASSPSSSGTEQYF. The CDR3, as DNA: TGTGCCAGCAGCCCATCTAGTAGCGGTACCGAGCAGTACTTC.

This clonotype was observed at least ten times. This chain links TRBV29-1 with TRBJ2-7; TRBD1 matches at 7 bases. V shed 1 base and J 1 base; nucleotides not matched to a gene: 7. The CDR3 has 15 amino acids. Germline V gene sequence: CDR1 SQVTM, CDR2 ANQGSEA. The CDR3 DNA sequence: TGCAGCGTTGAAGCCCCTGGGACAGCATCCTACGAGCAGTACTTC. Translating gives CSVEAPGTASYEQYF.

Ten or more counts support this clonotype. The chain recombines TRBV29-1 with TRBJ2-7; possible D gene TRBD1, 5 bases. Germline V gene sequence: CDR1 SQVTM, CDR2 ANQGSEA. V lost 1 base and J 1 base, leaving 5 bases between the germline ends. CDR3 length: 12 residues. CDR3 sequence reads: CSVEAGSYEQYF. In nucleotides, the CDR3 is TGCAGCGTTGAAGCAGGGTCCTACGAGCAGTACTTC.

This clonotype was detected ten times or more. V gene TRBV11-3 combines with J gene TRBJ2-1; D not resolved. Germline lookup yields CDR1 SGHNT and CDR2 YENEEA. There are 13 residues in the CDR3. Trimming stripped 5 bases from V and 7 bases from J, with 12 bases between. CDR3 in DNA: TGTGCCAGCAGCCCCATAGGTGGGAATGAGCAGTTCTTC. Translation gives CASSPIGGNEQFF.

This clonotype was recorded many times. The chain has TRBV24-1 and TRBJ2-4, with TRBD2 matching 9 bases. The CDR3 is made up of 16 amino acids. The germline V gene has CDR1 KGHDR and CDR2 SFDVKD. The trim removed 3 bases at V and 7 bases at J, leaving 9 bases unmatched. The CDR3 bases are TGTGCCACCAGTGATGAGGCTAGTAGCGGGAGTAACATTCAGTACTTC. Translating it yields CATSDEASSGSNIQYF.

This chain joins TRBV9 and TRBJ2-1, with 8 positions matching TRBD2. CDR1 SGDLS and CDR2 YYNGEE come from the germline V gene. Trimming cost V 3 bases and J 5 bases; bases outside gene matches: 7. This CDR3 is built from 15 residues. In DNA, the CDR3 is TGTGCCAGCAGCGCCAGCGGGAGCCGACACAATGAGCAGTTCTTC. It translates to CASSASGSRHNEQFF.

At least ten counts were recorded for this clonotype. The V and J genes are TRBV20-1 and TRBJ1-5; 10 bases fit TRBD1. The CDR3 has 14 residues. Germline CDR1 reads DFQATT; CDR2 reads SNEGSKA (reference sequence). V dropped 5 bases and J dropped 4; count of bases not matched to a gene: 5. The CDR3 loop is CSAGRTGGNQPQHF. In DNA form, the CDR3 reads TGCAGTGCTGGCCGGACAGGGGGGAATCAGCCCCAGCATTTT.

A few counts support this clonotype. J is TRBJ2-1 and V is TRBV7-9, with TRBD2 matching 12 bases. V was pared by 4 bases and J by 2 bases, with 6 bases of the junction left unmatched. The CDR3 is 17 amino acids. Per germline, CDR1 SEHNR and CDR2 FQNEAQ (reference sequence). CDR3 coding DNA: TGTGCCAGCAGCTACCAGACTAGCGGGAGTGCCTACAATGAGCAGTTCTTC. It yields the protein CASSYQTSGSAYNEQFF.

V usage is TRBV6-1 and J usage is TRBJ2-3; D may correspond to TRBD1 or TRBD2 (5 bases each). Trimming took off 6 bases at V and 4 bases at J, with 20 bases between the two ends. Germline lookup yields CDR1 MNHNS and CDR2 SASEGT. CDR3 length: 16 residues. This CDR3 reads CASRAYGTEDPDTQYF. The CDR3 region has the DNA TGTGCCAGCAGAGCCTATGGGACCGAGGACCCAGATACGCAGTATTTT.

This clonotype was counted between two and nine times. The genes are TRBV28 and TRBJ2-1; D is possibly TRBD1 or TRBD2 (5 bases each). This CDR3 is 15 amino acids long. Germline V CDR1 and CDR2: MDHEN, SYDVKM. The V end lost 7 bases, the J end lost 6 bases, and 19 bases lay between the germline ends. The CDR3: CASKLGRRVPNEQFF. The CDR3 DNA reads as TGTGCCAGCAAACTGGGACGCCGGGTCCCCAATGAGCAGTTCTTC.

On this clonotype itself: This may stem from a read error, because a much larger clone lies one nucleotide away. This chain links TRBV12-5 with TRBJ2-3, with D perhaps matching TRBD2 (6 bases). Germline CDR1 and CDR2: LGHNT and FRNRAP. The ends were cut back, 8 bases at V and 4 bases at J, with 16 bases in the middle. CDR3 size: 14 residues. This chain's CDR3 is CASSGGISADTQYF. The CDR3 nucleotides read TGTGCTAGTTCTGGGGGGATAAGCGCAGATACGCAGTATTTT.

The sample holds many counts of this clonotype. V gene TRBV12-3 or TRBV12-4 combines with J gene TRBJ1-3, with D unresolved. V was shortened by 3 bases and J by 0 bases, with 15 bases between the two germline ends. The CDR3 runs 17 residues. The CDR3 DNA reads TGTGCCAGCAGTTTTGAGTTTGGGCGGTCCTCTGGAAACACCATATATTTT. Protein product: CASSFEFGRSSGNTIYF.

This clonotype came up a few times. In DNA form, the CDR3 reads TGTGCCAGCAGCTTGGATGGGAATACGCAGTATTTT. This encodes CASSLDGNTQYF. The chain has TRBV5-4 and TRBJ2-3; D call uncertain. The germline CDR1 and CDR2 sequences are SGHNT and YYREEE (reference sequence). The CDR3 extends over 12 amino acids. V was trimmed by 0 bases and J by 7 bases, leaving 6 bases between them.